These T cell receptor beta chains were read from a single sample in a study of a mutant IDH1 vaccine in newly diagnosed glioma. Generated by immunoSEQ multiplex PCR, the TCRdb table keeps only in-frame clones and is missing some. Among about 66,000 clones listed, approximately 86% were seen once. The material was PBMCs, obtained from a glioma patient treated with radiotherapy, temozolomide or both. The source of these receptors is a man aged 25-45 years with glioma. Both conserved end residues are part of each CDR3. The D gene is left open where the match is weak. Not all rows give a size; the values are once, few, many and, for expanded clones, a class.

abundance | len | j_gene | d_gene | v_gene | CDR3nt | CDR3aa
NA | 14 | TRBJ1-5 | NA | TRBV7-8 | TGTGCCAGCAGCTCCCGCTATAGCAATCAGCCCCAGCATTTT | CASSSRYSNQPQHF
NA | 15 | TRBJ2-7 | TRBD1 | TRBV6-4 | TGTGCCAGCAGTGACCAGTACAGGGGGCCTTACGAGCAGTACTTC | CASSDQYRGPYEQYF
once | 15 | TRBJ2-7 | NA | TRBV18 | TGTGCCAGCTCCCAGGGGACGGGTAGCTCCTACGAGCAGTACTTC | CASSQGTGSSYEQYF
NA | 10 | TRBJ1-5 | NA | TRBV27 | TGTGCCAGCAGTTCGCAGCCCCAGCATTTT | CASSSQPQHF
once | 17 | TRBJ1-1 | NA | TRBV29-1 | TGCAGCGTTGTCGATGTTTGGAGGGTGAAATTTAACACTGAAGCTTTCTTT | CSVVDVWRVKFNTEAFF
NA | 11 | TRBJ1-1 | NA | TRBV30 | TGTGCCTGGAGTGGTGGGGGGAAAGCTTTCTTT | CAWSGGGKAFF
NA | 15 | TRBJ2-6 | NA | TRBV4-1 | TGCGCCAGCAGCCAAGACAATGCCGGGGCCAACGTCCTGACTTTC | CASSQDNAGANVLTF
few | 15 | TRBJ1-1 | TRBD1 | TRBV9 | TGTGCCAGCAGCGCAGGGGGTTTGGCGAACACTGAAGCTTTCTTT | CASSAGGLANTEAFF
once | 14 | TRBJ1-5 | NA | TRBV6-5 | TGTGCCAGCAGTTACAGGGCGTCCCTCAAGCCCCAGCATTTT | CASSYRASLKPQHF
NA | 17 | TRBJ2-2 | NA | TRBV12-5 | TGTGCTAGTGGCTTAAGAGGGGGGCCCGCGAACACCGGGGAGCTGTTTTTT | CASGLRGGPANTGELFF
NA | 14 | TRBJ2-1 | TRBD2 | TRBV7-2 | TGTGCCAGCAGCTTGGGACTAGCGGGGAATGAGCAGTTCTTC | CASSLGLAGNEQFF
NA | 14 | TRBJ1-4 | NA | TRBV11-2 | TGTGCCAGCAGCCTAGGAACAACTAATGAAAAACTGTTTTTT | CASSLGTTNEKLFF
NA | 12 | TRBJ2-7 | NA | TRBV2 | TGTGCCAGCAGCGGACAGAACTACGAGCAGTACTTC | CASSGQNYEQYF
NA | 16 | TRBJ1-2 | NA | TRBV2 | TGTGCCAGCAGTGAAGCCTCGGGACACAATCCCTATGGCTACACCTTC | CASSEASGHNPYGYTF
NA | 15 | TRBJ2-3 | NA | TRBV27 | TGTGCCAGCAGTTTCGAGGGGCTCAGCACAGATACGCAGTATTTT | CASSFEGLSTDTQYF
NA | 14 | TRBJ2-2 | NA | TRBV7-8 | TGTGCCAGCAGCTCCAGCTACAACACCGGGGAGCTGTTTTTT | CASSSSYNTGELFF
NA | 18 | TRBJ1-2 | NA | TRBV5-5 | TGTGCCAGCAGCTTGGGAATGCCCGGGGGGGCGACGTACTATGGCTACACCTTC | CASSLGMPGGATYYGYTF
NA | 14 | TRBJ1-2 | NA | TRBV6-5 | TGTGCCAGCAGACCCTCTTCGGCCCGAAATGGCTACACCTTC | CASRPSSARNGYTF
NA | 13 | TRBJ2-1 | NA | TRBV18 | TGTGCCAGCTCACCGAGCAGGGGGGATGAGCAGTTCTTC | CASSPSRGDEQFF
NA | 21 | TRBJ2-7 | TRBD2 | TRBV5-1 | TGCGCCAGCAGCGGGGCCTCGCGTGGGCTAGCGGGGGGCCGATCTCACTACGAGCAGTACTTC | CASSGASRGLAGGRSHYEQYF
NA | 14 | TRBJ2-7 | TRBD1 | TRBV5-6 | TGTGCCAGCAGCCCCGGGACAGGGGAGGACGAGCAGTACTTC | CASSPGTGEDEQYF
NA | 15 | TRBJ1-5 | NA | TRBV5-4 | TGTGCCAGCAGCCCGGGGGGGGGCGGAAATCAGCCCCAGCATTTT | CASSPGGGGNQPQHF
once | 13 | TRBJ2-7 | TRBD1 | TRBV7-9 | TGTGCCAGCAGCCCACAGGGGGCCTACGAGCAGTACTTC | CASSPQGAYEQYF
once | 13 | TRBJ2-2 | NA | TRBV11-3 | TGTGCCAGCAGCGAAAGACGGACCGGGGAGCTGTTTTTT | CASSERRTGELFF
once | 13 | TRBJ1-5 | NA | TRBV6-5 | TGTGCCAGCAGGGACGGACTTAATCAGCCCCAGCATTTT | CASRDGLNQPQHF
NA | 15 | TRBJ1-6 | NA | TRBV2 | TGTGCCAGCAGTTCCGGGCTACCGAATAATTCACCCCTCCACTTT | CASSSGLPNNSPLHF
NA | 17 | TRBJ2-2 | NA | TRBV21-1 | TGTGCCAGCAGCGCTCCGGGACAGAACTCCCACACCGGGGAGCTGTTTTTT | CASSAPGQNSHTGELFF
NA | 15 | TRBJ2-2 | NA | TRBV18 | TGTGCCAGCTCACTACAGGTGATCGACACCGGGGAGCTGTTTTTT | CASSLQVIDTGELFF
NA | 15 | TRBJ2-7 | NA | TRBV2 | TGTGCCAGCTACCGTCCGGGACTTTCAACCTACGAGCAGTACTTC | CASYRPGLSTYEQYF
NA | 15 | TRBJ1-5 | NA | TRBV7-8 | TGTGCCAGCAGCCCCCGGACAGTTGTGGGCCAGCCCCAGCATTTT | CASSPRTVVGQPQHF
NA | 16 | TRBJ1-5 | NA | TRBV18 | TGTGCCAGCTCACCACCTGGACCACCGGGAAATCAGCCCCAGCATTTT | CASSPPGPPGNQPQHF
NA | 14 | TRBJ1-6 | NA | TRBV6-5 | TGTGCCAGCAGTTACGGACTACCGCTAGGACCCCTCCACTTT | CASSYGLPLGPLHF
NA | 14 | TRBJ2-1 | TRBD1 | TRBV6-5 | TGTGCCAGCAGTCCCGGGACAGGGGACAATGAGCAGTTCTTC | CASSPGTGDNEQFF
NA | 15 | TRBJ2-4 | TRBD1 | TRBV5-1 | TGCGCCAGCAGGCCAGGGGGCGACCCCAAAAACATTCAGTACTTC | CASRPGGDPKNIQYF
NA | 15 | TRBJ2-6 | NA | TRBV5-5 | TGTGCCAGCAGCTTGGATGTCTCTGGGGCCAACGTCCTGACTTTC | CASSLDVSGANVLTF
NA | 14 | TRBJ1-2 | NA | TRBV7-9 | TGTGCCAGCAGCTCTTTGGACAGCTACTATGGCTACACCTTC | CASSSLDSYYGYTF
NA | 12 | TRBJ1-4 | TRBD1 | TRBV5-6 | TGTGCCAGCAGTTCAGGGACAGGGGAACTGTTTTTT | CASSSGTGELFF
NA | 15 | TRBJ2-2 | NA | TRBV4-1 | TGCGCCAGCAGCCCAAGACAGGCAAACACCGGGGAGCTGTTTTTT | CASSPRQANTGELFF
NA | 17 | TRBJ1-1 | NA | TRBV2 | TGTGCCAGCAGTGAAGCCCCGGGACACCAGATTAACACTGAAGCTTTCTTT | CASSEAPGHQINTEAFF
NA | 15 | TRBJ2-3 | TRBD2 | TRBV6-4 | TGTGCCAGCAGTGACTCAGCGGGGGGGGTAGATACGCAGTATTTT | CASSDSAGGVDTQYF
NA | 16 | TRBJ2-3 | NA | TRBV7-9 | TGTGCCAGCAGCTTTCCCAGCATACCTAGCACAGATACGCAGTATTTT | CASSFPSIPSTDTQYF
few | 14 | TRBJ1-1 | NA | TRBV19 | TGTGCCAGTAGTATCATGCAGACCAGGACTGAAGCTTTCTTT | CASSIMQTRTEAFF
NA | 15 | TRBJ2-5 | TRBD2 | TRBV27 | TGTGCCAGCAGCCACAGACTAGCGGGAAAAGAGACCCAGTACTTC | CASSHRLAGKETQYF
few | 15 | TRBJ1-5 | NA | TRBV4-1 | TGCGCCAGCAGCCAAGATGTGGGGGCCAATCAGCCCCAGCATTTT | CASSQDVGANQPQHF
NA | 17 | TRBJ1-5 | NA | TRBV15 | TGTGCCACCAGCAGAGATAGGGGGGCACGTAGCAATCAGCCCCAGCATTTT | CATSRDRGARSNQPQHF
NA | 17 | TRBJ2-7 | TRBD2 | TRBV5-4 | TGTGCCAGCAGCCAAGGCCAAACTAGCGGGGGGGCATACGAGCAGTACTTC | CASSQGQTSGGAYEQYF
NA | 15 | TRBJ2-7 | NA | TRBV5-4 | TGTGCCAGCAGCTTGTTAGCAGGGGTTTCGTACGAGCAGTACTTC | CASSLLAGVSYEQYF
NA | 17 | TRBJ2-3 | NA | TRBV11-3 | TGTGCCAGCAGCTTAGGTAACACCCCAAATAGCACAGATACGCAGTATTTT | CASSLGNTPNSTDTQYF
NA | 15 | TRBJ1-2 | TRBD1 | TRBV6-1 | TGTGCCAGCAGCCCGTCAGGGGGCTTTAACTATGGCTACACCTTC | CASSPSGGFNYGYTF
NA | 12 | TRBJ2-7 | TRBD1 | TRBV27 | TGTGCCAGCCGGGACAGCTCCTACGAGCAGTACTTC | CASRDSSYEQYF
NA | 14 | TRBJ1-1 | NA | TRBV5-1 | TGCGCCGGCAGCTTGGTTTCGGGACTCTATGAAGCTTTCTTT | CAGSLVSGLYEAFF
NA | 14 | TRBJ2-1 | NA | TRBV6-5 | TGTGCCAGCAGTCAGGATCGGACGGACAATGAGCAGTTCTTC | CASSQDRTDNEQFF
NA | 15 | TRBJ1-2 | TRBD1 | TRBV30 | TGTGCCTGGAGAGCGGGGACAGTCTTTAACTATGGCTACACCTTC | CAWRAGTVFNYGYTF
NA | 13 | TRBJ1-4 | NA | TRBV2 | TGTGCCAGCAGTAGTCAGGGGCCGGAAAAACTGTTTTTT | CASSSQGPEKLFF
NA | 19 | TRBJ2-5 | NA | TRBV10-3 | TGTGCCATCAGTGAGTTGGGACCCACAGTGGGGATCAAGACGGAGACCCAGTACTTC | CAISELGPTVGIKTETQYF